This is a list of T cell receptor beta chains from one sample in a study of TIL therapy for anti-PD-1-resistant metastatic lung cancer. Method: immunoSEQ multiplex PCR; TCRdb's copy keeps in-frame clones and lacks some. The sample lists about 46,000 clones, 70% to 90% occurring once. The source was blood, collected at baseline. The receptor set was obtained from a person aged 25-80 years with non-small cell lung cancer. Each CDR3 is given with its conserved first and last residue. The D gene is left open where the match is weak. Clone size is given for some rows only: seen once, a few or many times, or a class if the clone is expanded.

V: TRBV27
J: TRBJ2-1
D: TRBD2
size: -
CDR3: CASSLRLAAYNEQFF

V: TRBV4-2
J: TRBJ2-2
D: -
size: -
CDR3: CASSQVPGWESTGELFF

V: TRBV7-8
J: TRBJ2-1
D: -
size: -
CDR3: CASSRSTPGWQFF

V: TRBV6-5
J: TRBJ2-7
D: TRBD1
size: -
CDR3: CASTLGQVNYEQYF

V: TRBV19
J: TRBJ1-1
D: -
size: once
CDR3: CASSIDRTKEAFF

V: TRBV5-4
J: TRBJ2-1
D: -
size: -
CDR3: CASSFAVNEQFF

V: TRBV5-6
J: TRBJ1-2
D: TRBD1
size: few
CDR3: CASSLAPGQNYGYTF

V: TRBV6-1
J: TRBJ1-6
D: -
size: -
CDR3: CASSEGKGGSPLHF

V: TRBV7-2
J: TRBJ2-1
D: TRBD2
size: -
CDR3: CASSPSGSSYNEQFF

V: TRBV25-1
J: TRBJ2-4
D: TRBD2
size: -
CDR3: CASSGGGIQYF

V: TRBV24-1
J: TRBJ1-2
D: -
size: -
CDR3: CATPGDEGNYGYTF

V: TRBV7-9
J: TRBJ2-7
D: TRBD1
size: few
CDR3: CASSLGDSYEQYF

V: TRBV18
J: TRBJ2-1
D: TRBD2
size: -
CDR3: CASSPRTGTSGRAYEQFF

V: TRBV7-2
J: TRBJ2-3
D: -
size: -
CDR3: CASMGRWDTDTQYF

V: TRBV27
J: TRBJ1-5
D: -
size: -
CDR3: CASSLQGRIQPQHF

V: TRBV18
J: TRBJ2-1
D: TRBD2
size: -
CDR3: CASSPYGTSGNNEQFF

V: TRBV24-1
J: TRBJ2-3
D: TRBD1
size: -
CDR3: CATSDTGTGGFITDTQYF

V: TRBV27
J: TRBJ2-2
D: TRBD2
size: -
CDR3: CASSLTSGRPLNTGELFF

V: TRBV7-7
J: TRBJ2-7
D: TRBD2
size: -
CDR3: CASSPSGGGEQYF

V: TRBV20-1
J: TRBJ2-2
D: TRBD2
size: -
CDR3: CSASHQGLAGGSGELFF

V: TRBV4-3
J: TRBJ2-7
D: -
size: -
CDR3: CASSRGVFYDEQYF

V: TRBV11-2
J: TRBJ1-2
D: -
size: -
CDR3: CASATNNYGYTF

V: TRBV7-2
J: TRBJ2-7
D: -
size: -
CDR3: CASSLRLRRGFEKFGEQYF

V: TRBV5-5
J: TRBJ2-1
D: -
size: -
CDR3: CATLSGTGTHNEQFF

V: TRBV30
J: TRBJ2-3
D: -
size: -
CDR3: CAWGRGGTDTQYF

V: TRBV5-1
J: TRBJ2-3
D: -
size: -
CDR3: CASSTAGWRTDTQYF

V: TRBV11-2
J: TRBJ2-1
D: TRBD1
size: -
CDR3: CASSLRQGLGNEQFF

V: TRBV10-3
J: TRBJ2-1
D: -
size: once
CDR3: CAISAGAYNEQFF

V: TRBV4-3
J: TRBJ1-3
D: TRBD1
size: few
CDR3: CASSQLPGTGKASGNTIYF